This T cell receptor beta chain came from a study of blood T cell repertoires in COVID-19. Assay used: immunoSEQ multiplex PCR; TCRdb lists only in-frame clones, some missing. The data contain roughly 370,000 clones, approximately 90% of them seen just once; the ten biggest clones take up roughly 9.4%. About this clone itself: A read error may produce the germline difference seen at one junction end. Other nucleotide sequences in the sample specify the same CDR3.

This CDR3 has 12 residues. The chain recombines TRBV12-3 or TRBV12-4 with TRBJ2-1; D is undetermined. Sequenced material: PBMCs or T cells enriched from blood (not recorded which). This receptor was identified in a woman aged 45 to 65 who had recovered from COVID-19. The CDR3 loop is CASSPEYNEQFF. The CDR3 DNA sequence: TGTGCTAGCAGCCCCGAGTACAATGAGCAGTTCTTC.